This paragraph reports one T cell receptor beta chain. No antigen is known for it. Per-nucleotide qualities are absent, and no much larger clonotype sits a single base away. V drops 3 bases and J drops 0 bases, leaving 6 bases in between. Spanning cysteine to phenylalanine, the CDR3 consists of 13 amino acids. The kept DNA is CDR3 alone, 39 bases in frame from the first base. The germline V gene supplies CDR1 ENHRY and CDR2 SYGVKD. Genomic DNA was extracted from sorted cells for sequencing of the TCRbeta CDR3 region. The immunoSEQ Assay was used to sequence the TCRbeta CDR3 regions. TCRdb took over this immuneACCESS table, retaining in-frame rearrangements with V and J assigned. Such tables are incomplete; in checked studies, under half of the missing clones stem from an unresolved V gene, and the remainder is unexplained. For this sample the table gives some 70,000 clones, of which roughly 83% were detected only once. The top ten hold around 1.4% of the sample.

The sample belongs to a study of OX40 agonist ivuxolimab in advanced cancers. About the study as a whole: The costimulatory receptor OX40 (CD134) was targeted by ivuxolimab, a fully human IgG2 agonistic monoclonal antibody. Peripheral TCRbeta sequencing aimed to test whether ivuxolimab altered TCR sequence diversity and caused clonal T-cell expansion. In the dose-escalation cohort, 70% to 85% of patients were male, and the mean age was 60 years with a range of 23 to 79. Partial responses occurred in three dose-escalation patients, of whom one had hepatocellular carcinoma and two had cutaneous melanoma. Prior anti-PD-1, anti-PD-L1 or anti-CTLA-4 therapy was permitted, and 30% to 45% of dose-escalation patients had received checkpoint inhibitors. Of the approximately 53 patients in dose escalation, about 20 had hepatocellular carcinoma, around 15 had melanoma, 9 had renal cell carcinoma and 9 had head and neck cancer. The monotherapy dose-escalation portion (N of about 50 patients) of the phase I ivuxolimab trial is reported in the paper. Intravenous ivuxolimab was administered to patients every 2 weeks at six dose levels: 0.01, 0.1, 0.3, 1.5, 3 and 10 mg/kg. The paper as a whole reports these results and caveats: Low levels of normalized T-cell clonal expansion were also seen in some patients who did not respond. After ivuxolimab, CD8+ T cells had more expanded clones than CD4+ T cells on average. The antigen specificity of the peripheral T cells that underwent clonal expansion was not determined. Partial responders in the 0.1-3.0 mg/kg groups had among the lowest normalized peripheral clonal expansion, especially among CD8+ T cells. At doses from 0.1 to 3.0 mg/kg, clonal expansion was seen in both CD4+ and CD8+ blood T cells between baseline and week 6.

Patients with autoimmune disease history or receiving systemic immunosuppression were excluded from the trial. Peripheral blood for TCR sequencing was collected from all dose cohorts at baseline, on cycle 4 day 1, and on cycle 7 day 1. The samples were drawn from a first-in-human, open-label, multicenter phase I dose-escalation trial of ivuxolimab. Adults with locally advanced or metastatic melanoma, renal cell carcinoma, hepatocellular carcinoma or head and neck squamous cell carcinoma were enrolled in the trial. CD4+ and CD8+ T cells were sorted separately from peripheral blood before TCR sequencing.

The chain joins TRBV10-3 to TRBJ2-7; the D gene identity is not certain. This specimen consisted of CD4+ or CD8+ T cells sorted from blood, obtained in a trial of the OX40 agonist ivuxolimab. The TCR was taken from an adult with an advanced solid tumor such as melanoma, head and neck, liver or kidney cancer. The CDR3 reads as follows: CAISETGSYEQYF. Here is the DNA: TGTGCCATCAGTGAAACTGGCTCCTACGAGCAGTACTTC.